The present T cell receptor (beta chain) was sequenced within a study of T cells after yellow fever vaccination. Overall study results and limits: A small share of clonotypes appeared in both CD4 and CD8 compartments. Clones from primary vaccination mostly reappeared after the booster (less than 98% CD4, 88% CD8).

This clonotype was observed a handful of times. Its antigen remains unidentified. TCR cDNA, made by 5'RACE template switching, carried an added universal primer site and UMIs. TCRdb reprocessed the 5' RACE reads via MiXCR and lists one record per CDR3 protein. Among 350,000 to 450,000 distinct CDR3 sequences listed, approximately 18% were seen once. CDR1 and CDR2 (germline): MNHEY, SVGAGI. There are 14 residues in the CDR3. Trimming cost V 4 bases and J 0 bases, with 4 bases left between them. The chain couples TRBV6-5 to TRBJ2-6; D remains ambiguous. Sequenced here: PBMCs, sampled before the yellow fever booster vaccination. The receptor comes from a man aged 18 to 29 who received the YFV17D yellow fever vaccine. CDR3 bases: TGTGCCAGCAGTTCCATCTCTGGGGCCAACGTCCTGACTTTC. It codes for CASSSISGANVLTF.